These T cell receptor beta chains were read from a single sample in a study of blood T cells in healthy people across ages. TCRdb re-called the 5' RACE reads with MiXCR, one entry per CDR3 protein. The profile shows about 640,000 distinct CDR3 sequences, about 54% of them singletons. Sequencing input: blood. All receptors derive from a man aged 60 to 75 in good health. The CDR3 runs from the conserved cysteine through the conserved F or W. A D gene is named only where the DNA matches it firmly. A row's size may be missing; if present it is once, few, many or a size class.

CDR3 DNA: TGTGCCAGCAGTGAAGCCCCGGGATCCATCTATGGCTACACCTTC; CDR3 protein: CASSEAPGSIYGYTF; J gene: TRBJ1-2; D gene: NA; clone size: NA; CDR3 length: 15; V gene: TRBV6-1
CDR3 DNA: TGCAGTGCGCCTACTAGCGGGGGGGCCCCAGAGACCCAGTACTTC; CDR3 protein: CSAPTSGGAPETQYF; J gene: TRBJ2-5; D gene: TRBD2; clone size: NA; CDR3 length: 15; V gene: TRBV20-1
CDR3 DNA: TGCGCCAGCAGCCAAGCTCCGACAGGGATTTTAGAAGAGACCCAGTACTTC; CDR3 protein: CASSQAPTGILEETQYF; J gene: TRBJ2-5; D gene: TRBD1; clone size: many; CDR3 length: 17; V gene: TRBV4-1
CDR3 DNA: TGTGCCAGCAGAAGGGTGGACACCGCTAATGAAAAACTGTTTTTT; CDR3 protein: CASRRVDTANEKLFF; J gene: TRBJ1-4; D gene: NA; clone size: NA; CDR3 length: 15; V gene: TRBV6-5
CDR3 DNA: TGTGCCAGCAGACGAGACAGGGGTTCAGGGGCCAACGTCCTGACTTTC; CDR3 protein: CASRRDRGSGANVLTF; J gene: TRBJ2-6; D gene: TRBD1; clone size: once; CDR3 length: 16; V gene: TRBV7-2
CDR3 DNA: TGTGCCAGCAGGTGGTCAGGGGGCGGTGGCTACACCTTC; CDR3 protein: CASRWSGGGGYTF; J gene: TRBJ1-2; D gene: TRBD1; clone size: NA; CDR3 length: 13; V gene: TRBV7-9
CDR3 DNA: TGTGCCAGCAGCCCTCCCCGGGCCACAGATACGCAGTATTTT; CDR3 protein: CASSPPRATDTQYF; J gene: TRBJ2-3; D gene: NA; clone size: NA; CDR3 length: 14; V gene: TRBV7-2
CDR3 DNA: TGTGCCAGCATGAGCAGGGCAACCTACGAGCAGTACTTC; CDR3 protein: CASMSRATYEQYF; J gene: TRBJ2-7; D gene: NA; clone size: NA; CDR3 length: 13; V gene: TRBV28
CDR3 DNA: TGCGCCAGCAGCCGCTATGGGGGTGCGCAAGAGACCCAGTACTTC; CDR3 protein: CASSRYGGAQETQYF; J gene: TRBJ2-5; D gene: NA; clone size: few; CDR3 length: 15; V gene: TRBV4-1
CDR3 DNA: TGTGCCAGCAGTACCGAAAGCTGGGTCACTGAAGCTTTCTTT; CDR3 protein: CASSTESWVTEAFF; J gene: TRBJ1-1; D gene: NA; clone size: NA; CDR3 length: 14; V gene: TRBV12-3/TRBV12-4
CDR3 DNA: TGTGCCAGCAGCGAAGACAGGGATGTAAATTCACCCCTCCACTTT; CDR3 protein: CASSEDRDVNSPLHF; J gene: TRBJ1-6; D gene: TRBD1; clone size: NA; CDR3 length: 15; V gene: TRBV6-1
CDR3 DNA: TGCGCCAGCAGCCAGCCGGGGAGGGCCAATGAGCAGTACTTC; CDR3 protein: CASSQPGRANEQYF; J gene: TRBJ2-7; D gene: TRBD2; clone size: NA; CDR3 length: 14; V gene: TRBV4-1
CDR3 DNA: TGTGCCAGCACGCTGGGGCCGAGGGAAGAGACCCAGTACTTC; CDR3 protein: CASTLGPREETQYF; J gene: TRBJ2-5; D gene: NA; clone size: NA; CDR3 length: 14; V gene: TRBV3-1
CDR3 DNA: TGTGCCAGCAGCCAGGCGACCGATACTAGCGCAAATACGCAGTATTTT; CDR3 protein: CASSQATDTSANTQYF; J gene: TRBJ2-3; D gene: TRBD2; clone size: NA; CDR3 length: 16; V gene: TRBV4-2
CDR3 DNA: TGTGCCAGCAGCTACGGCATGGAAAACACTGAAGCTTTCTTT; CDR3 protein: CASSYGMENTEAFF; J gene: TRBJ1-1; D gene: NA; clone size: once; CDR3 length: 14; V gene: TRBV12-3/TRBV12-4
CDR3 DNA: TGCAGTGCTAGTGCTAGCGGGGGGCAATACAATGAGCAGTTCTTC; CDR3 protein: CSASASGGQYNEQFF; J gene: TRBJ2-1; D gene: TRBD2; clone size: few; CDR3 length: 15; V gene: TRBV20-1
CDR3 DNA: TGTGCCAGCACCGCCGGGACAGAGACCTACGAGCAGTACTTC; CDR3 protein: CASTAGTETYEQYF; J gene: TRBJ2-7; D gene: TRBD1; clone size: NA; CDR3 length: 14; V gene: TRBV5-6
CDR3 DNA: TGTGCCAGCAGTCGACGACTAGTCCTTTCCTCCTACAATGAGCAGTACTTC; CDR3 protein: CASSRRLVLSSYNEQYF; J gene: TRBJ2-7; D gene: NA; clone size: few; CDR3 length: 17; V gene: TRBV6-1
CDR3 DNA: TGTGCCAGCAGCCCGACCCCACATGGCTACACCTTC; CDR3 protein: CASSPTPHGYTF; J gene: TRBJ1-2; D gene: NA; clone size: few; CDR3 length: 12; V gene: TRBV7-9
CDR3 DNA: TGTGCCAGCAGCGACAGGGTGCGAGAGACCCAGTACTTC; CDR3 protein: CASSDRVRETQYF; J gene: TRBJ2-5; D gene: TRBD1; clone size: NA; CDR3 length: 13; V gene: TRBV7-2
CDR3 DNA: TGTGCCAGCAGTGAAAGCGGACTGGCGGCTAATGAGCAGTTCTTC; CDR3 protein: CASSESGLAANEQFF; J gene: TRBJ2-1; D gene: NA; clone size: NA; CDR3 length: 15; V gene: TRBV2
CDR3 DNA: TGTGCCAGCAGCTCCGGGACAGGGGTTCGGGGCCAAGAGACCCAGTACTTC; CDR3 protein: CASSSGTGVRGQETQYF; J gene: TRBJ2-5; D gene: TRBD1; clone size: NA; CDR3 length: 17; V gene: TRBV13
CDR3 DNA: TGTGCCAGCAGCCCCGCAGCTAGCGGGGCCTTAGATACGCAGTATTTT; CDR3 protein: CASSPAASGALDTQYF; J gene: TRBJ2-3; D gene: TRBD2; clone size: NA; CDR3 length: 16; V gene: TRBV11-2
CDR3 DNA: TGTGCCAGCAGCCCTGCAGGCCCCGACTATAATGAGCAGTTCTTC; CDR3 protein: CASSPAGPDYNEQFF; J gene: TRBJ2-1; D gene: NA; clone size: few; CDR3 length: 15; V gene: TRBV7-9
CDR3 DNA: TGTGCCAGCAGTTTATCGAAGACCCACACCTACAATGAGCAGTTCTTC; CDR3 protein: CASSLSKTHTYNEQFF; J gene: TRBJ2-1; D gene: NA; clone size: many; CDR3 length: 16; V gene: TRBV27
CDR3 DNA: TGTGCCAGCAGTGAAGTGCCAGATACGCAGTATTTT; CDR3 protein: CASSEVPDTQYF; J gene: TRBJ2-3; D gene: NA; clone size: NA; CDR3 length: 12; V gene: TRBV2
CDR3 DNA: TGTGCCAGCTCACCAGATCCGCTAGCAGAGACCCAGTACTTC; CDR3 protein: CASSPDPLAETQYF; J gene: TRBJ2-5; D gene: NA; clone size: few; CDR3 length: 14; V gene: TRBV18
CDR3 DNA: TGCAGCGCTAGGGACACCACTAACTATGGCTACACCTTC; CDR3 protein: CSARDTTNYGYTF; J gene: TRBJ1-2; D gene: NA; clone size: NA; CDR3 length: 13; V gene: TRBV29-1